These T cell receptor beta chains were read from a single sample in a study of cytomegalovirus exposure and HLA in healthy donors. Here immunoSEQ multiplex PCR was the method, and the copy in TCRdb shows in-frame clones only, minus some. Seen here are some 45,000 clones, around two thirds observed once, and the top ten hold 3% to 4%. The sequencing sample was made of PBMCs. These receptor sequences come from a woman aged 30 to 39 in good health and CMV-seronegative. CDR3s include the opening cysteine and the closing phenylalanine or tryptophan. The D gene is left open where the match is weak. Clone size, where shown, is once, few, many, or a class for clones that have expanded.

CDR3 DNA: TGTGCCAGCAGCGCCGACACTGGGGCGGCGAACACTGAAGCTTTCTTT; CDR3 protein: CASSADTGAANTEAFF; clone size: .; J gene: TRBJ1-1; D gene: .; V gene: TRBV5-6; CDR3 length: 16
CDR3 DNA: TGCAGCGTTGTAGGGGAGGATAGCAATCAGCCCCAGCATTTT; CDR3 protein: CSVVGEDSNQPQHF; clone size: few; J gene: TRBJ1-5; D gene: .; V gene: TRBV29-1; CDR3 length: 14
CDR3 DNA: TGTGCCAGCAGCTTGGTAAGTAGCGGGAGGGCCTATCGCATCTGTGAGCAGTTCTTC; CDR3 protein: CASSLVSSGRAYRICEQFF; clone size: .; J gene: TRBJ2-1; D gene: TRBD2; V gene: TRBV7-9; CDR3 length: 19
CDR3 DNA: TGTGCCAGCAGTTTCCAGAGGATGGACACTGAAGCTTTCTTT; CDR3 protein: CASSFQRMDTEAFF; clone size: .; J gene: TRBJ1-1; D gene: .; V gene: TRBV28; CDR3 length: 14
CDR3 DNA: TGTGCCAGCAGTTACAACAGGGTCTCAGAAGCTTTCTTT; CDR3 protein: CASSYNRVSEAFF; clone size: .; J gene: TRBJ1-1; D gene: .; V gene: TRBV6-6; CDR3 length: 13
CDR3 DNA: TGTGCCAGCTTGGACAGGCTTACAGATACGCAGTATTTT; CDR3 protein: CASLDRLTDTQYF; clone size: .; J gene: TRBJ2-3; D gene: TRBD1; V gene: TRBV18; CDR3 length: 13
CDR3 DNA: TGTGCCAGCAGTGACTCGTCCGGACTGGGGGGCTACACCTTC; CDR3 protein: CASSDSSGLGGYTF; clone size: .; J gene: TRBJ1-2; D gene: .; V gene: TRBV6-4; CDR3 length: 14
CDR3 DNA: TGTGCCAGCAGCTTAGACAAAACCTACGAGCAGTACTTC; CDR3 protein: CASSLDKTYEQYF; clone size: .; J gene: TRBJ2-7; D gene: .; V gene: TRBV7-6; CDR3 length: 13
CDR3 DNA: TGTGCCATCAGTGAGCCGGTCGGTCCTGGGCGGGGGCAAAAGGTGTTGACAGATACGCAGTATTTT; CDR3 protein: CAISEPVGPGRGQKVLTDTQYF; clone size: .; J gene: TRBJ2-3; D gene: .; V gene: TRBV10-3; CDR3 length: 22
CDR3 DNA: TGCAGCGCTCTAGCGGGGGATGGGTACGAGCAGTACTTC; CDR3 protein: CSALAGDGYEQYF; clone size: .; J gene: TRBJ2-7; D gene: TRBD2; V gene: TRBV29-1; CDR3 length: 13
CDR3 DNA: TGTGCCAGCAGCTTAGGGACTAGCGGGAGTTGGGACTACGAGCAGTACTTC; CDR3 protein: CASSLGTSGSWDYEQYF; clone size: .; J gene: TRBJ2-7; D gene: TRBD2; V gene: TRBV7-8; CDR3 length: 17
CDR3 DNA: TGTGCCAGCAGCTCTACAGGGCTTGCAGATACGCAGTATTTT; CDR3 protein: CASSSTGLADTQYF; clone size: .; J gene: TRBJ2-3; D gene: .; V gene: TRBV7-9; CDR3 length: 14
CDR3 DNA: TGTGCCTGGTGCCCGGGGGGGGATGAGCAGTTCTTC; CDR3 protein: CAWCPGGDEQFF; clone size: .; J gene: TRBJ2-1; D gene: TRBD2; V gene: TRBV30; CDR3 length: 12
CDR3 DNA: TGCGCCAGCAGGGACAACCAAGAGACCCAGTACTTC; CDR3 protein: CASRDNQETQYF; clone size: .; J gene: TRBJ2-5; D gene: .; V gene: TRBV5-1; CDR3 length: 12
CDR3 DNA: TGTGCCACCAGCAGAGATCCAGGGGGGTCTGAAAAACTGTTTTTT; CDR3 protein: CATSRDPGGSEKLFF; clone size: .; J gene: TRBJ1-4; D gene: TRBD1; V gene: TRBV15; CDR3 length: 15
CDR3 DNA: TGTGCCAGCAGTGAGGGGGGGCGAACTGAAGCTTTCTTT; CDR3 protein: CASSEGGRTEAFF; clone size: once; J gene: TRBJ1-1; D gene: .; V gene: TRBV6-5; CDR3 length: 13
CDR3 DNA: TGTGCCAGCAGCCGAGGCACAGGGAAGGGCAATGAGCAGTTCTTC; CDR3 protein: CASSRGTGKGNEQFF; clone size: .; J gene: TRBJ2-1; D gene: .; V gene: TRBV7-7; CDR3 length: 15
CDR3 DNA: TGCGCCAGCAGCTTGCTGGGACAGGATGGCTACACCTTC; CDR3 protein: CASSLLGQDGYTF; clone size: .; J gene: TRBJ1-2; D gene: TRBD1; V gene: TRBV5-1; CDR3 length: 13
CDR3 DNA: TGTGCCTGGAGTAACTCGGGCCCCGGGGGCTATGGCTACACCTTC; CDR3 protein: CAWSNSGPGGYGYTF; clone size: .; J gene: TRBJ1-2; D gene: .; V gene: TRBV30; CDR3 length: 15
CDR3 DNA: TGTGCCACCGGACAGGGAAGCACAGATACGCAGTATTTT; CDR3 protein: CATGQGSTDTQYF; clone size: .; J gene: TRBJ2-3; D gene: TRBD1; V gene: TRBV6-4; CDR3 length: 13
CDR3 DNA: TGTGCCAGCAGGAGCCGGGGTATCAACGAGCAGTACTTC; CDR3 protein: CASRSRGINEQYF; clone size: few; J gene: TRBJ2-7; D gene: .; V gene: TRBV27; CDR3 length: 13
CDR3 DNA: TGTGCCAGCAGCTTGGCTACGGGAATCAAGAATGAAAAACTGTTTTTT; CDR3 protein: CASSLATGIKNEKLFF; clone size: .; J gene: TRBJ1-4; D gene: .; V gene: TRBV5-4; CDR3 length: 16
CDR3 DNA: TGTGCCATCAGTGATCCCGGTGGGACAGGGACCTCCTACGAGCAGTACTTC; CDR3 protein: CAISDPGGTGTSYEQYF; clone size: few; J gene: TRBJ2-7; D gene: TRBD1; V gene: TRBV10-3; CDR3 length: 17
CDR3 DNA: TGTGCCATCAGTTCTTATACAGGGTCGGGTTCACCCCTCCACTTT; CDR3 protein: CAISSYTGSGSPLHF; clone size: .; J gene: TRBJ1-6; D gene: .; V gene: TRBV10-3; CDR3 length: 15
CDR3 DNA: TGTGCCAGCTCACGCCGAGGGACAGCTAATGAAAAACTGTTTTTT; CDR3 protein: CASSRRGTANEKLFF; clone size: few; J gene: TRBJ1-4; D gene: TRBD1; V gene: TRBV18; CDR3 length: 15
CDR3 DNA: TGTGCCAGCACAACGGGACAGAGGATTCAAGAGACCCAGTACTTC; CDR3 protein: CASTTGQRIQETQYF; clone size: .; J gene: TRBJ2-5; D gene: .; V gene: TRBV21-1; CDR3 length: 15
CDR3 DNA: TGCGCCAGCAGCTTGGATACAGGGTTTCAAGAGACCCAGTACTTC; CDR3 protein: CASSLDTGFQETQYF; clone size: .; J gene: TRBJ2-5; D gene: .; V gene: TRBV5-1; CDR3 length: 15
CDR3 DNA: TGCAGCGTGGGGACAGGGTGGAACACCGGGGAGCTGTTTTTT; CDR3 protein: CSVGTGWNTGELFF; clone size: .; J gene: TRBJ2-2; D gene: TRBD1; V gene: TRBV29-1; CDR3 length: 14
CDR3 DNA: TGCAGCGTTGAAACCGGGGATGAGCAGTTCTTC; CDR3 protein: CSVETGDEQFF; clone size: .; J gene: TRBJ2-1; D gene: .; V gene: TRBV29-1; CDR3 length: 11
CDR3 DNA: TGTGCCAGCAGCCCAGGACAGGGGGCAGAGACCCAGTACTTC; CDR3 protein: CASSPGQGAETQYF; clone size: few; J gene: TRBJ2-5; D gene: TRBD1; V gene: TRBV7-8; CDR3 length: 14
CDR3 DNA: TGTGCCAGCAGCCAAATAAGCGGGAGGGCCACCACAGATACGCAGTATTTT; CDR3 protein: CASSQISGRATTDTQYF; clone size: .; J gene: TRBJ2-3; D gene: TRBD2; V gene: TRBV14; CDR3 length: 17
CDR3 DNA: TGTGCCAGCATTAGGAACACTGAAGCTTTCTTT; CDR3 protein: CASIRNTEAFF; clone size: .; J gene: TRBJ1-1; D gene: .; V gene: TRBV25-1; CDR3 length: 11
CDR3 DNA: TGTGCCAGCCTCGGAGCCCGAAATTCACCCCTCCACTTT; CDR3 protein: CASLGARNSPLHF; clone size: .; J gene: TRBJ1-6; D gene: .; V gene: TRBV2; CDR3 length: 13
CDR3 DNA: TGTGCCAGCAGTGTGGGAGGCTACGAGCAGTACTTC; CDR3 protein: CASSVGGYEQYF; clone size: .; J gene: TRBJ2-7; D gene: .; V gene: TRBV2; CDR3 length: 12
CDR3 DNA: TGTGCCAGCAGCCGTAGCACAGATACGCAGTATTTT; CDR3 protein: CASSRSTDTQYF; clone size: .; J gene: TRBJ2-3; D gene: .; V gene: TRBV11-2; CDR3 length: 12
CDR3 DNA: TGTGCCAGCAGCCGTTGGACAGGGTCCACCTTC; CDR3 protein: CASSRWTGSTF; clone size: .; J gene: TRBJ1-2; D gene: TRBD1; V gene: TRBV28; CDR3 length: 11
CDR3 DNA: TGTGCCAGCAGTGACCCGACAGGGCAGGCCAATGAGCAGTTCTTC; CDR3 protein: CASSDPTGQANEQFF; clone size: few; J gene: TRBJ2-1; D gene: TRBD1; V gene: TRBV6-4; CDR3 length: 15